Presented here are 27 T cell receptor beta chains from one specimen sequenced in a study of T cell responses to AZD1222 COVID-19 vaccine. TCRdb keeps only in-frame clones here, not all; method: immunoSEQ multiplex PCR. The repertoire holds about 120,000 clones, with approximately 91% as singletons. The input for sequencing was peripheral blood, taken 28 days after the second AZD1222 dose. The receptor source for this set is an adult who received the AZD1222 COVID-19 vaccine.

As for this clone: This CDR3 is also generated by other DNA sequences in the sample. The gene calls are TRBV5-4 and TRBJ1-5; D remains ambiguous. Trimming left V 1 base short and J 3 bases short, with 5 bases between. The CDR3 totals 13 residues. CDR1 SGHNT and CDR2 YYREEE come from the germline V gene (reference sequence). The CDR3 loop reads CASSLSPNQPQHF. The CDR3 DNA reads TGTGCCAGCAGCTTGAGCCCCAATCAGCCCCAGCATTTT.

The rearrangement links TRBV5-1 to TRBJ1-5; unclear D gene. Germline V gives CDR1 SGHRS, CDR2 YFSETQ. The CDR3 has 15 residues. V was cut by 4 bases and J by 3 bases, with 14 bases left in between. CDR3 in amino acids: CASSLDGANNQPQHF. CDR3 DNA sequence: TGCGCCAGCAGCCTGGACGGAGCAAACAATCAGCCCCAGCATTTT. The variable domain in full, completed from reference TRBV5-1 and TRBJ1-5, reads KAGVTQTPRYLIKTRGQQVTLSCSPISGHRSVSWYQQTPGQGLQFLFEYFSETQRNKGNFPGRFSGRQFSNSRSEMNVSTLELGDSALYLCASSLDGANNQPQHFGDGTRLSIL.

The chain employs TRBV6-6 and TRBJ1-1; 7 nucleotides align to TRBD1. The CDR3 loop spans 14 amino acids. Germline V gene data show CDR1 as MNHNY and CDR2 as SVGAGI (reference sequence). V shed 4 bases, J shed 9 bases, and the junction held 11 bases outside the gene matches. The CDR3 DNA follows: TGTGCCAGCAGTTTCGGGACAGAAAAGGGGAAAGCTTTCTTT. Translated, it gives CASSFGTEKGKAFF.

V usage is TRBV7-6 and J usage is TRBJ2-7, with TRBD2 matching 9 bases. V dropped 4 bases and J dropped 6; count of bases not matched to a gene: 13. The CDR3 covers 16 residues. The germline gives CDR1 SGHVS, CDR2 FNYEAQ. In DNA form, the CDR3 reads TGTGCCAGCAGCTCCACCTTTAGCGGGAGCCCCTCCGAGCAGTACTTC. Encoded protein: CASSSTFSGSPSEQYF.

V usage is TRBV6-5 and J usage is TRBJ2-7; D perhaps matches TRBD1 (5 bases). The CDR3 spans 14 residues. V was clipped by 3 bases and J by 3 bases, with 12 bases between them. The germline CDR1 and CDR2 sequences are MNHEY and SVGAGI. For the CDR3, the DNA is TGTGCCAGCAGTTATAGGGGCCGCAACTACGAGCAGTACTTC. It specifies CASSYRGRNYEQYF.

This clone came up a few times. The chain is built from TRBV6-1 and TRBJ2-1; 10 bases agree with TRBD2. Germline assignment: CDR1 MNHNS and CDR2 SASEGT. V shed 4 bases, J shed 3 bases, and the junction held 3 bases outside the gene matches. CDR3 length: 15 amino acids. CDR3 bases: TGTGCCAGCAGTGTAGCGGGAGGTAGCTACAATGAGCAGTTCTTC. Translation gives CASSVAGGSYNEQFF.

The CDR3 DNA follows: TGTGCCAGCAGTACCCGACAGGACTACGAGCAGTACTTC. Amino acid sequence: CASSTRQDYEQYF. The genes are TRBV27 and TRBJ2-7; D is possibly TRBD1 (6 bases). V was trimmed by 5 bases and J by 3 bases, leaving 11 bases between them. The length of the CDR3 is 13 residues. Germline values: CDR1 MNHEY, CDR2 SMNVEV (reference sequence).

CDR3 in amino acids: CASSPRVGGANEKLFF. The CDR3 bases are TGTGCCAGCAGCCCCCGAGTGGGGGGTGCTAATGAAAAACTGTTTTTT. The chain carries TRBV7-9 and TRBJ1-4; maybe TRBD1 (5 bases). The CDR3 covers 16 residues. V lost 5 bases and J 3 bases, leaving 16 bases between the germline ends. Germline assignment: CDR1 SEHNR and CDR2 FQNEAQ (reference sequence).

The chain recombines TRBV5-8 with TRBJ1-3; D is unclear. The CDR3 has 19 residues. CDR1 and CDR2 (germline): SGHTS, YDEGEE. Trimming stripped 4 bases from V and 0 bases from J, with 23 bases between. The CDR3: CASSPFDGTGLSSGNTIYF. The CDR3 nucleotides read TGTGCCAGCAGCCCTTTCGACGGTACCGGACTTAGCTCTGGAAACACCATATATTTT.

This clone appeared a few times. The chain carries TRBV18 and TRBJ2-1; tentatively, D is TRBD1 or TRBD2 (5 bases each). Germline lookup yields CDR1 KGHSH and CDR2 LQKENI. V was pared by 3 bases and J by 0 bases, with 21 bases between. The CDR3 length is 19 residues. Here the CDR3 reads CASSPGSIVVTGSYNEQFF. In DNA, the CDR3 is TGTGCCAGCTCACCGGGGAGTATCGTGGTTACAGGCTCCTACAATGAGCAGTTCTTC.

This clone was counted a single time. The J gene is TRBJ1-3, the V gene TRBV20-1; no definite D call. This CDR3 is 11 amino acids long. In germline, CDR1 is DFQATT, CDR2 SNEGSKA (reference sequence). Trimming stripped 3 bases from V and 4 bases from J, with 4 bases between. The CDR3, as DNA: TGCAGTGCTAGCGCGGGAAACACCATATATTTT. It is translated as CSASAGNTIYF.

This clone was seen only once. The J gene is TRBJ2-7, the V gene TRBV13, with TRBD1 identical over 9 bases. This CDR3 spans 15 amino acids. J gave up 3 bases and V 5 bases, and 8 bases lay outside the gene matches. From germline, CDR1 is PRHDT and CDR2 FYEKMQ (reference sequence). CDR3: CASSRHGTGSYEQYF. CDR3 bases: TGTGCCAGCAGCCGGCACGGGACAGGGAGCTACGAGCAGTACTTC.

There are a few counts of this clone. The chain recombines TRBV2 with TRBJ2-2; D is uncertain. CDR1 is SNHLY and CDR2 is FYNNEI in the germline V gene. The CDR3 length is 14 residues. V was cut by 2 bases and J by 3 bases, with 7 bases left in between. The CDR3 spells CASSEQADTGELFF. The CDR3 nucleotides read TGTGCCAGCAGTGAACAAGCAGACACCGGGGAGCTGTTTTTT.

This rearrangement joins TRBV20-1 to TRBJ1-5; D unclear. Between the trimmed V and J ends, which lost 3 bases and 6 bases, there was a span of 12 bases. The CDR3 totals 13 residues. The germline V gene has CDR1 DFQATT and CDR2 SNEGSKA (reference sequence). The CDR3 DNA follows: TGCAGTGCTAGTGGGGAATTAGGTCAGCCCCAGCATTTT. Protein: CSASGELGQPQHF.

The V and J genes are TRBV19 and TRBJ2-1; D is ambiguous. The V gene lost 2 bases and the J gene lost 9 bases, with 11 bases spanning the gap. Germline V lookup: CDR1 LNHDA, CDR2 SQIVND (reference sequence). The CDR3 totals 13 residues. This CDR3 reads CASSIKASFEQFF. In nucleotides, the CDR3 is TGTGCCAGTAGTATAAAGGCTAGTTTTGAGCAGTTCTTC. Drawing the rest from reference TRBV19 and TRBJ2-1, the complete variable domain is DGGITQSPKYLFRKEGQNVTLSCEQNLNHDAMYWYRQDPGQGLRLIYYSQIVNDFQKGDIAEGYSVSREKKESFPLTVTSAQKNPTAFYLCASSIKASFEQFFGPGTRLTVL.

This chain joins TRBV5-1 and TRBJ2-3; 10 bases match TRBD1. Germline V gene lookup returns CDR1 SGHRS and CDR2 YFSETQ. Trimming at V came to 4 bases and at J to 5 bases, leaving 7 bases not matched to a gene. This CDR3 is built from 15 residues. As DNA, the CDR3 is TGCGCCAGCAGCCGTGGACAGGGGGAATTAGATACGCAGTATTTT. Its protein is CASSRGQGELDTQYF.

The rearrangement joins TRBV15 to TRBJ2-7; 7 positions agree with TRBD2. This CDR3 is 17 amino acids long. Germline lookup yields CDR1 LNHNV and CDR2 YYDKDF (reference sequence). J was trimmed by 1 base and V by 0 bases; bases with no gene match: 9. This chain's CDR3 is CATSRDRGWGGSYEQYF. In nucleotides, the CDR3 is TGTGCCACCAGCAGAGATCGTGGGTGGGGGGGTTCCTACGAGCAGTACTTC.

The rearrangement links TRBV28 to TRBJ1-6; maybe TRBD1 (6 bases). This CDR3 contains 14 residues. The V end was cut by 1 base, the J end by 7 bases, with 8 bases between. Germline CDR1 MDHEN, CDR2 SYDVKM. CDR3 region: CASSLFQGNSPLHF. CDR3 DNA sequence: TGTGCCAGCAGTTTATTTCAGGGGAATTCACCCCTCCACTTT.

The chain is built from TRBV7-9 and TRBJ2-3; D call uncertain. Germline V gene sequence: CDR1 SEHNR, CDR2 FQNEAQ (reference sequence). CDR3 length: 16 amino acids. The ends were cut back, 6 bases at V and 4 bases at J, with 20 bases in the middle. CDR3 coding DNA: TGTGCCAGCAGTTTTAGGGTAGGGTGGTCAGCAGATACGCAGTATTTT. Its translation is CASSFRVGWSADTQYF.

The rearrangement links TRBV6-5 to TRBJ1-2; weak D call: TRBD1 (6 bases). Germline-derived CDR1 and CDR2 are MNHEY and SVGAGI. V gave up 0 bases and J gave up 6 bases, with 11 bases separating them. There are 14 residues in the CDR3. The CDR3 DNA follows: TGTGCCAGCAGTTACTCGGGGGGCGTTAATGGCTACACCTTC. This codes for CASSYSGGVNGYTF.

The chain has TRBV7-6 and TRBJ2-6; D is perhaps TRBD1 or TRBD2 (6 bases each). Per the germline V gene, CDR1 is SGHVS and CDR2 is FNYEAQ. The CDR3 has 19 amino acids. V was shortened by 6 bases and J by 0 bases, with 21 bases between the two germline ends. The CDR3 DNA sequence: TGTGCCAGCAGTTCCAGGGGCGGGGCCCCCAACTCTGGGGCCAACGTCCTGACTTTC. It encodes CASSSRGGAPNSGANVLTF.

This rearrangement joins TRBV6-1 to TRBJ2-5; D remains unclear. There are 12 residues in the CDR3. The germline gives CDR1 MNHNS, CDR2 SASEGT. The V gene lost 2 bases and the J gene lost 6 bases, with 7 bases spanning the gap. CDR3 residues: CASSELGKTQYF. DNA for the CDR3: TGTGCCAGCAGTGAACTGGGAAAGACCCAGTACTTC.

The rearrangement links TRBV9 to TRBJ1-3; unclear D gene. The CDR3 has 15 residues. The V end was cut by 0 bases, the J end by 4 bases, with 11 bases between. Germline assignment: CDR1 SGDLS and CDR2 YYNGEE. Here the CDR3 reads CASSVDPGSGNTIYF. The CDR3 DNA reads TGTGCCAGCAGCGTAGACCCCGGATCAGGAAACACCATATATTTT.

The chain recombines TRBV5-1 with TRBJ1-1, with D perhaps TRBD1 (6 bases). From germline, CDR1 is SGHRS and CDR2 YFSETQ. This CDR3 spans 16 amino acids. Trimming stripped 4 bases from V and 5 bases from J, with 21 bases between. In DNA form, the CDR3 reads TGCGCCAGCAGCCCCTCGGCCTCAGGGGTTGGAACTGAAGCTTTCTTT. It translates to CASSPSASGVGTEAFF.

V usage is TRBV7-3 and J usage is TRBJ1-2; 8 bases fit TRBD1. Trimming at V came to 4 bases and at J to 4 bases, leaving 5 bases not matched to a gene. This CDR3 contains 14 residues. Germline V lookup: CDR1 SGHTA, CDR2 FQGTGA. The CDR3 protein is CASSSTGAGYGYTF. CDR3 coding DNA: TGTGCCAGCAGCTCGACAGGGGCGGGCTATGGCTACACCTTC.

J is TRBJ1-4 and V is TRBV5-1; TRBD1 matches at 7 bases. V was pared by 3 bases and J by 8 bases, with 7 bases of the junction left unmatched. CDR3 length: 14 amino acids. Germline V CDR1 and CDR2: SGHRS, YFSETQ. The CDR3, as DNA: TGCGCCAGCAGCTCGGGACAGCCTCAGGAAAAACTGTTTTTT. As protein: CASSSGQPQEKLFF.

The chain combines TRBV9 with TRBJ1-2; possibly TRBD1 for D (5 bases). Per the germline V gene, CDR1 is SGDLS and CDR2 is YYNGEE. Trimming removed 9 bases at V and 4 bases at J, with 19 bases between. The CDR3 has 14 residues. CDR3 sequence reads: CATSRDGGIYGYTF. The CDR3 coding sequence is TGTGCCACCTCTCGGGATGGGGGAATCTATGGCTACACCTTC.